Listed below are T cell receptor beta chains from one sample, sequenced in a study of blood T cell repertoires in COVID-19. Sequenced by immunoSEQ multiplex PCR; TCRdb stores in-frame clones only, minus some. The sample contains some 220,000 clones, 84% of which appear only once. The specimen sequenced was peripheral blood. The receptors derive from an older woman with acute or convalescent COVID-19. Both conserved end residues are part of each CDR3. Each record gives: J gene, D gene, V gene, CDR3 protein. A D gene is named only where the DNA matches it firmly.

>TRBJ1-2|TRBD1|TRBV7-9
CASSLDRAPGYTF
>TRBJ2-4|TRBD1|TRBV5-6
CASSLGTGDFFAKNIQYF
>TRBJ2-2|TRBD2|TRBV6-7
CASSPASTSGNANTGELFF
>TRBJ2-2|TRBD2|TRBV7-8
CASSPHGTSKTGELFF
>TRBJ2-3|TRBD2|TRBV5-1
CASSGRTSGGASDTQYF
>TRBJ1-2|TRBD1|TRBV14
CASSQGQGRGYTF
>TRBJ1-2|NA|TRBV18
CASSPERDYGYTF
>TRBJ1-2|TRBD1|TRBV4-3
CASSQEGPGQGAANYGYTF
>TRBJ2-5|NA|TRBV7-2
CASSRQFQETQYF
>TRBJ1-1|NA|TRBV7-2
CASSPAGASGTEAFF
>TRBJ1-3|TRBD1|TRBV13
CASSLKSLNRGLGGNTIYF
>TRBJ2-1|TRBD2|TRBV5-4
CASRQGLAGGQGEQFF
>TRBJ2-1|NA|TRBV7-2
CASSLFLGASNEQFF
>TRBJ1-6|NA|TRBV3-1/TRBV3-2
CASSQGTGRVSSPLHF
>TRBJ2-5|TRBD2|TRBV6-5
CASSYSAGGRPAQYF
>TRBJ1-1|TRBD1|TRBV29-1
CSVWTGNTEAFF
>TRBJ1-1|NA|TRBV7-9
CASSSDTEAFF
>TRBJ1-4|NA|TRBV30
CAWSVKQMNEKLFF
>TRBJ1-2|NA|TRBV25-1
CASSDAFATRDRKDGYTF
>TRBJ1-1|NA|TRBV5-1
CASSEATDRNTEAFF
>TRBJ1-2|NA|TRBV29-1
CSVSGRGDYGYTF
>TRBJ2-7|NA|TRBV7-2
CASSLSIGTFYEQYF
>TRBJ1-1|NA|TRBV7-2
CASSLGGTVNTEAFF
>TRBJ1-2|NA|TRBV5-1
CASSLSAGGDGYTF
>TRBJ1-1|TRBD1|TRBV19
CASSLGQKGFTEAFF
>TRBJ2-1|NA|TRBV3-1/TRBV3-2
CASSPPSGNEQFF
>TRBJ2-2|TRBD2|TRBV6-6
CASTAKAGSNTGELFF
>TRBJ1-3|TRBD1|TRBV28
CASSFPSGQGRPGNTIYF
>TRBJ2-1|NA|TRBV7-3
CASSKSASSYNEQFF
>TRBJ2-7|TRBD2|TRBV11-2
CASSPSGGASEQYF
>TRBJ2-2|TRBD2|TRBV30
CAWSYSGGASHTGELFF
>TRBJ2-7|NA|TRBV11-2
CASSPVRWTKTYEQYF
>TRBJ1-2|TRBD1|TRBV5-1
CASSFDRGGYTF
>TRBJ1-2|NA|TRBV7-9
CASSLGGQSYGYTF
>TRBJ1-5|NA|TRBV3-1/TRBV3-2
CASSHRSNQPQHF
>TRBJ1-3|NA|TRBV7-8
CASSPLVRTFASFSGNTIYF
>TRBJ2-7|TRBD1|TRBV2
CASSEGQGTEQYF
>TRBJ1-2|NA|TRBV3-1/TRBV3-2
CASRPGGGDYGYTF
>TRBJ1-3|TRBD1|TRBV4-1
CASSQEGGQTGNTIYF
>TRBJ1-1|NA|TRBV6-2/TRBV6-3
CASSYSLTEAFF
>TRBJ1-1|NA|TRBV5-4
CASSLLQGAAEAFF
>TRBJ1-2|NA|TRBV6-5
CASCPGDNYGYTF
>TRBJ1-1|TRBD1|TRBV4-3
CASSRDRDTEAFF
>TRBJ1-2|TRBD1|TRBV6-5
CASSYSWAGGSAGYTF
>TRBJ1-1|NA|TRBV7-7
CASSLSQGTEAFF
>TRBJ2-7|TRBD1|TRBV6-5
CASSYGTGAYEQYF
>TRBJ2-5|NA|TRBV19
CASSPGSVRTQYF
>TRBJ2-3|NA|TRBV5-4
CASSLGFGKGLTDTQYF
>TRBJ2-3|TRBD2|TRBV9
CASSVGRGGGYSTDTQYF
>TRBJ1-5|NA|TRBV5-1
CASSPGGNHQPQHF
>TRBJ2-5|NA|TRBV5-6
CASSLTRQARETQYF
>TRBJ1-1|TRBD1|TRBV2
CASSPDREVTEAFF